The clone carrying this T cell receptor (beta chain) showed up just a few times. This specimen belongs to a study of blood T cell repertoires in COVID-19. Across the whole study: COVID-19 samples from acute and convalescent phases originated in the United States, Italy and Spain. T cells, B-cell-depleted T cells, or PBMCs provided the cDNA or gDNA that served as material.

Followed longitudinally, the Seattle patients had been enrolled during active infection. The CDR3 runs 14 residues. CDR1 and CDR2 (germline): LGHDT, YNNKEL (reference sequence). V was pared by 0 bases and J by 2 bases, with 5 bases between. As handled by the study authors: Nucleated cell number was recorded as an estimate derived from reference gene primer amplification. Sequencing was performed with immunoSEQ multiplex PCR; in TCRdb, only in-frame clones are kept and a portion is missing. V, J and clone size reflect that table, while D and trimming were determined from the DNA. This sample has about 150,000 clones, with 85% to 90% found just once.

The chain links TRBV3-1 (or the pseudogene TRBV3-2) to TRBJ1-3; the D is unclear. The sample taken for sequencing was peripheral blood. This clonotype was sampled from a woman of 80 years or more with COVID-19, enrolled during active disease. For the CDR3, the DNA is TGTGCCAGCAGCCAAGAAATAACTGGAAACACCATATATTTT. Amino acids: CASSQEITGNTIYF.